Sequencing of this T cell receptor (beta chain) was carried out in a study of T cells in Graves' hyperthyroidism and ophthalmopathy. V lost 2 bases, J lost 3 bases, and 6 bases stayed unmatched. This CDR3 is 15 amino acids long. The germline CDR1 and CDR2 sequences are KGHSH and LQKENI. With regard to this clonotype: The antigen is undetermined.

Study outcomes and limitations: Most thyroid clonotypes expanded above 0.001 appeared in blood too.

Reasons for excluding patients were uncontrolled infection, other autoimmune disease, pregnancy or lactation. Source material for PBMCs was about 10 ml fresh peripheral blood. RNA transcripts provided the source from which TCR beta CDR3 regions were amplified. TCR CDR3 regions were first amplified by RT-PCR with HTBI primers. TCRdb processed the multiplex PCR reads anew with MiXCR; each CDR3 protein has one entry. The table lists more than 500,000 distinct CDR3 sequences, about 15% of them singletons. This receptor was identified in a woman between 40 and 50 years old with Graves' ophthalmopathy. The rearrangement uses TRBV18 and TRBJ2-7, with 8 bases fitting TRBD1. Sequenced material: blood. Written as DNA, the CDR3 is TGTGCCAGCTCACCATGGCAGGGGGCAGGCTACGAGCAGTACTTC. It specifies CASSPWQGAGYEQYF.